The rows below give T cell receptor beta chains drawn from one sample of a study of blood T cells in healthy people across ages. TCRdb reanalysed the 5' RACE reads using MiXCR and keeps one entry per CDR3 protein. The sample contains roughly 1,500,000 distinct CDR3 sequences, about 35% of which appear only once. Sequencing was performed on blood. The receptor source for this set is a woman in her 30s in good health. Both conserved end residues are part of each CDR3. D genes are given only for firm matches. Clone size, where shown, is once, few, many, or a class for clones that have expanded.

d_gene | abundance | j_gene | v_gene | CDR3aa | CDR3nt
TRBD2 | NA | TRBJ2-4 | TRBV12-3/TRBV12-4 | CASRGRGGKNIQYF | TGTGCCAGCAGGGGACGGGGGGGCAAAAACATTCAGTACTTC
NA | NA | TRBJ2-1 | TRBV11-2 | CASIDTGAANEQFF | TGTGCCAGCATAGACACGGGGGCAGCTAATGAGCAGTTCTTC
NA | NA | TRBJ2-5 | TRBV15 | CATSRDPVSQETQYF | TGTGCCACCAGCAGAGATCCAGTTTCCCAAGAGACCCAGTACTTC
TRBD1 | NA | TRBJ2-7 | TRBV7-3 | CASSLIGGQGGYLQDYEQYF | TGTGCCAGCAGCTTAATCGGAGGACAGGGGGGGTACCTCCAGGACTACGAGCAGTACTTC
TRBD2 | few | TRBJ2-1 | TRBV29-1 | CSVTGLAIYNEQFF | TGCAGCGTGACAGGACTAGCGATCTACAATGAGCAGTTCTTC
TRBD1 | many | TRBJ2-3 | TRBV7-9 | CASSSRDRMPDTQYF | TGTGCCAGCAGCTCCCGGGACAGGATGCCAGATACGCAGTATTTT
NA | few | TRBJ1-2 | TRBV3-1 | CASSQSENYGYTF | TGTGCCAGCAGCCAAAGTGAGAACTATGGCTACACCTTC
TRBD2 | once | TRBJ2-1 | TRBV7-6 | CASSLAGTRDRFF | TGTGCCAGCAGCCTGGCGGGGACTAGAGATCGGTTCTTC
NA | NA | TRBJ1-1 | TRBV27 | CASSSILTGMNTEAFF | TGTGCCAGCAGTTCCATACTGACAGGTATGAACACTGAAGCTTTCTTT
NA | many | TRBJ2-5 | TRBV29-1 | CSVERAGETQYF | TGCAGCGTTGAACGGGCAGGCGAGACCCAGTACTTC
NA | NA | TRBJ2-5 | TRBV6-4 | CASSDSKLLGNEQYF | TGTGCCAGCAGTGACTCAAAGCTCCTGGGCAATGAGCAGTACTTC
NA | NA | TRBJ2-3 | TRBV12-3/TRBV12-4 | CASSWGEGIADVQYF | TGTGCCAGCAGCTGGGGAGAGGGGATAGCAGATGTGCAGTATTTT
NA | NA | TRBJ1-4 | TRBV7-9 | CASSLGRRGEKLFF | TGTGCCAGCAGCTTGGGACGGCGTGGAGAAAAACTGTTTTTT
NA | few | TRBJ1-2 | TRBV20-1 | CSARWAGLDYGYTF | TGCAGTGCTAGATGGGCAGGGTTGGACTATGGCTACACCTTC
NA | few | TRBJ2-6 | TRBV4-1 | CASSQGQASGANVLTF | TGCGCCAGCAGCCAAGGTCAGGCCTCTGGGGCCAACGTCCTGACTTTC
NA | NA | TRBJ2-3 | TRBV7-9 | CASRGLQTNTDTQYF | TGTGCCAGCAGGGGACTTCAGACTAACACAGATACGCAGTATTTT
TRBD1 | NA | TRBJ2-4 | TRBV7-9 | CASSPGTGLARNIQYF | TGTGCCAGCAGCCCCGGGACAGGGCTAGCCAGAAACATTCAGTACTTC